The clone carrying this T cell receptor beta chain was seen once. Its target is not known. Clones were read by immunoSEQ multiplex PCR, and TCRdb kept only the in-frame ones, dropping some. The data show about 74,000 clones, with around 95% seen just once and 1.5% to 2% held by the top ten. The donors were members of the validation cohort, which comprised about 130 subjects and was separate from the first cohort of 600 to 800 subjects. This sample is part of a study of cytomegalovirus exposure and HLA in healthy donors. The CDR3 runs to 14 residues. Germline CDR1 LNHDA, CDR2 SQIVND (reference sequence). The trim removed 7 bases at V and 1 base at J, leaving 5 bases unmatched. Findings of the study overall: Associated with cytomegalovirus, according to the listing, were around 160 TCR beta chains.

This chain connects TRBV19 to TRBJ1-1, with TRBD1 matching 8 bases. Material for sequencing was PBMCs. This TCR was recovered from a young woman in good health and CMV-seropositive. Here the CDR3 reads CASTPGQGNTEAFF. Written as DNA, the CDR3 is TGTGCCAGTACACCCGGACAGGGGAACACTGAAGCTTTCTTT. Complete variable domain (other parts from reference TRBV19 and TRBJ1-1): DGGITQSPKYLFRKEGQNVTLSCEQNLNHDAMYWYRQDPGQGLRLIYYSQIVNDFQKGDIAEGYSVSREKKESFPLTVTSAQKNPTAFYLCASTPGQGNTEAFFGQGTRLTVV.